Sequencing of this T cell receptor (beta chain) was carried out in a study of T cell responses to AZD1222 COVID-19 vaccine. Concerning this clone itself: The antigen remains unidentified.

Regarding the study as a whole: Only a handful of AZD1222 recipients tested seropositive at baseline. Nearly half of spike-specific TCRs reportedly go after variant regions that carry no mutations.

Germline V CDR1 and CDR2: LNHDA, SQIVND (reference sequence). V gave up 3 bases and J gave up 0 bases, with 8 bases separating them. This CDR3 comprises 14 residues. Generated by immunoSEQ multiplex PCR, the TCRdb table keeps only in-frame clones and is missing some. The data show around 100,000 clones, about 92% seen once. The sequence derives from an adult in good health. The sequencing used peripheral blood, collected on day 0 of AZD1222 vaccination. The chain combines TRBV19 with TRBJ1-2; D not certain. CDR3 region: CASSIMSANYGYTF. The DNA for the CDR3 is TGTGCCAGTAGTATTATGAGTGCTAACTATGGCTACACCTTC.